The rows below give T cell receptor beta chains drawn from one sample of a study of T cells in Graves' hyperthyroidism and ophthalmopathy. TCRdb re-analysed the multiplex PCR reads in MiXCR, keeping a single row per CDR3 protein. The sample lists about 500,000 distinct CDR3 sequences; around 15% were seen once. Specimen: blood. The receptors shown here come from a woman aged 25-40 years with Graves' ophthalmopathy. The CDR3 runs from the conserved cysteine through the conserved F or W. The D gene is left open where the match is weak. Rows may omit the clone size; those that give it use once, few, many or a size class.

V	size	J	D	CDR3	DNA
TRBV6-1	few	TRBJ2-7	TRBD2	CASRTSGRAYEQYF	TGTGCCAGTCGCACTAGCGGGAGGGCCTACGAGCAGTACTTC
TRBV5-8	many	TRBJ2-1	TRBD2	CASSTTGTSGFTYNEQFF	TGTGCCAGCAGCACTACTGGGACTAGCGGGTTTACCTACAATGAGCAGTTCTTC
TRBV19	few	TRBJ2-1	.	CASSIVTGLYNEQFF	TGTGCCAGTAGTATAGTAACAGGATTGTACAATGAGCAGTTCTTC
TRBV9	many	TRBJ2-1	.	CASSPQTYYNEQFF	TGTGCCAGCAGCCCTCAGACTTATTACAATGAGCAGTTCTTC
TRBV18	.	TRBJ2-7	.	CASSPGLGRDEQYF	TGTGCCAGCTCGCCCGGACTGGGTCGGGACGAGCAGTACTTC
TRBV5-6	few	TRBJ1-3	.	CASRLTASGNTIYF	TGTGCCAGCAGACTGACAGCCTCTGGAAACACCATATATTTT
TRBV6-1	few	TRBJ1-4	.	CASSDRDGNEKLFF	TGTGCCAGCAGTGACCGGGACGGCAATGAAAAACTGTTTTTT
TRBV18	many	TRBJ1-4	TRBD1	CASSPPDREREKLFF	TGTGCCAGCTCACCACCGGACAGGGAGAGGGAAAAACTGTTTTTT
TRBV20-1	many	TRBJ2-1	.	CSARDLQGYEQFF	TGCAGTGCTAGAGATCTTCAGGGGTATGAGCAGTTCTTC
TRBV6-2/TRBV6-3	few	TRBJ2-5	.	CASSYGDSQETQYF	TGTGCCAGCAGTTACGGAGACAGTCAAGAGACCCAGTACTTC
TRBV7-2	many	TRBJ2-1	TRBD1	CASSSGTGIFGDEQFF	TGTGCCAGCAGCTCCGGGACAGGGATTTTCGGGGATGAGCAGTTCTTC
TRBV16	few	TRBJ1-6	.	CASSLLDRAKISPLHF	TGTGCCAGCAGCCTCCTTGACAGAGCTAAGATTTCACCCCTCCACTTT
TRBV7-2	few	TRBJ2-4	TRBD1	CASSPGQGGKNIQYF	TGTGCCAGCAGCCCTGGACAGGGTGGCAAAAACATTCAGTACTTC
TRBV27	.	TRBJ2-7	TRBD1	CASSLWGRGPYEQYF	TGTGCCAGCAGTTTGTGGGGAAGGGGGCCGTACGAGCAGTACTTC
TRBV9	many	TRBJ2-1	TRBD2	CASSEGSGSLSFEQFF	TGTGCCAGCAGCGAGGGGAGCGGGAGTCTCTCTTTTGAGCAGTTCTTC
TRBV6-2/TRBV6-3	many	TRBJ2-2	TRBD1	CASSPKDRGETGELFF	TGTGCCAGCAGTCCAAAGGACAGGGGCGAGACCGGGGAGCTGTTTTTT
TRBV28	many	TRBJ1-2	TRBD1	CASRQGRGYGYTF	TGTGCCAGCAGACAGGGGAGAGGCTATGGCTACACCTTC
TRBV20-1	few	TRBJ2-3	TRBD2	CSAATSGSFATDTQYF	TGCAGTGCTGCTACTAGCGGCTCCTTCGCAACAGATACGCAGTATTTT
TRBV30	many	TRBJ2-3	TRBD2	CAWTPTSASGDTQYF	TGTGCCTGGACTCCGACTAGCGCGTCAGGGGATACGCAGTATTTT
TRBV29-1	many	TRBJ2-7	.	CSVVTGPYEQYF	TGCAGCGTGGTGACAGGTCCCTACGAGCAGTACTTC
TRBV7-6	few	TRBJ1-5	.	CASSLADSSNQPQHF	TGTGCCAGCAGCTTAGCCGACAGTAGCAATCAGCCCCAGCATTTT
TRBV7-2	many	TRBJ1-4	.	CASSFTLRHGQDNEKLFF	TGTGCCAGCAGCTTTACCCTCCGGCACGGGCAGGATAATGAAAAACTGTTTTTT
TRBV19	.	TRBJ2-2	.	CASSTQGVANTGELFF	TGTGCCAGTAGTACTCAGGGCGTCGCGAACACCGGGGAGCTGTTTTTT
TRBV6-2/TRBV6-3	.	TRBJ2-1	TRBD2	CASSLFSSGSYNEQFF	TGTGCCAGCAGTCTCTTTTCTAGCGGGAGCTACAATGAGCAGTTCTTC
TRBV12-3/TRBV12-4	many	TRBJ1-1	.	CASSLRGGNTEAFF	TGTGCCAGCAGTTTAAGGGGTGGTAACACTGAAGCTTTCTTT
TRBV7-9	many	TRBJ2-5	.	CASCPGLKGGETQYF	TGTGCCAGCTGTCCTGGACTCAAAGGAGGAGAGACCCAGTACTTC
TRBV7-2	.	TRBJ1-2	.	CASSRLGRGLSGYTF	TGTGCCAGCAGCCGCCTAGGGAGGGGACTATCGGGCTACACCTTC